The rows below give T cell receptor beta chains drawn from one sample of a study of control samples from healthy donors and cancer patients. Libraries were prepared by immunoSEQ multiplex PCR; TCRdb keeps only in-frame clonotypes and omits some of them. The data contain under 60,000 clones, about 95% of them singletons. The sample consisted of blood. Receptors originate from a man aged 30 to 39 in good health. Both conserved end residues are part of each CDR3. D genes are given only for firm matches. Expanded clones are given a class, and other clones once, few, many or no size at all.

d_call,v_call,j_call,clone_size,cdr3_nt,cdr3_aa
.,TRBV5-6,TRBJ1-6,few,TGTGCCAGCAGCTTGTCCAGGAATAATTCACCCCTCCACTTT,CASSLSRNNSPLHF
.,TRBV6-2/TRBV6-3,TRBJ1-1,.,TGTGCCAGCAGTTACTCGACCCAGAGTAGGAACACTGAAGCTTTCTTT,CASSYSTQSRNTEAFF
TRBD2,TRBV5-1,TRBJ2-7,.,TGCGCCAGCAGCTTGTTAAGCGGGGGGGCCTTATACGAGCAGTACTTC,CASSLLSGGALYEQYF
TRBD1,TRBV27,TRBJ2-7,.,TGTGCCAGCAGTTTAGTTTCAGGACAGGGATTCTGGTACGAGCAGTACTTC,CASSLVSGQGFWYEQYF
.,TRBV25-1,TRBJ1-5,.,TGTGCCAGCAGTGCCGGGGAGGGAAGCAATCAGTCCCAGCATTTT,CASSAGEGSNQSQHF
TRBD1,TRBV6-5,TRBJ2-5,.,TGTGCCAGCAGCACAGGGGGCGCTGACCAAGAGACCCAGTACTTC,CASSTGGADQETQYF
TRBD1,TRBV30,TRBJ2-5,.,TGTGCCTGGAGTGCCGACAGGGGAGAGACCCAGTACTTC,CAWSADRGETQYF
.,TRBV5-6,TRBJ2-7,.,TGTGCCAGCAGCTTGGTTTCCAGCGGACAGATGTACGAGCAGTACTTC,CASSLVSSGQMYEQYF
.,TRBV20-1,TRBJ2-3,.,TGCAGAGTCCCCTTGAGGGATACGCAGTATTTT,CRVPLRDTQYF
.,TRBV5-4,TRBJ2-7,.,TGTGCCAGCAGCTCCGAACCCCGGGACGGTTCCTACGAGCAGTACTTC,CASSSEPRDGSYEQYF
TRBD1,TRBV7-8,TRBJ2-5,.,TGTGCCAGCAGCTTTGGGACAGGGAACGGAGAGACCCAGTACTTC,CASSFGTGNGETQYF
.,TRBV5-1,TRBJ2-3,.,TGCGCCAGCAGCTTGGAGGGCGGCGGGGTCACAGATACGCAGTATTTT,CASSLEGGGVTDTQYF
.,TRBV18,TRBJ1-1,.,TGTGCCAGCTCACCAGCAAAGTCTATAGTGGGCACTGAAGCTTTCTTT,CASSPAKSIVGTEAFF
TRBD1,TRBV6-1,TRBJ1-2,.,TGTGCCAGCAGTGAGACAGGGTACTCTTATGGCTACACCTTC,CASSETGYSYGYTF
.,TRBV30,TRBJ1-6,.,TGTGCCTGGAGTGTACTTCCAGGTTCCGAGGGCAGTAATAATAGATCACCCCTCCACTTT,CAWSVLPGSEGSNNRSPLHF
TRBD1,TRBV19,TRBJ1-2,.,TGTGCCAGTAGTTTCGGACAGGGGGACTATGGCTACACCTTC,CASSFGQGDYGYTF
TRBD1,TRBV6-6,TRBJ1-4,.,TGTGCCAGCAGCCCCAGACAGGGAACGACTAATGAAAAACTGTTTTTT,CASSPRQGTTNEKLFF
TRBD1,TRBV5-1,TRBJ1-6,.,TGCGCCAGCAGCTTGGGAGGACAGGGGACTTCACCCCTCCACTTT,CASSLGGQGTSPLHF
.,TRBV7-9,TRBJ2-5,.,TGTGCCAGCAGCTTGGCCGGGGCGGTGGAGACCCAGTACTTC,CASSLAGAVETQYF
TRBD2,TRBV5-1,TRBJ2-1,.,TGCGCCAGCAGCTTAGCGGGAGGGCAATTCAATGAGCAGTTCTTC,CASSLAGGQFNEQFF
TRBD1,TRBV5-4,TRBJ1-1,.,TGTGCCAGCAGCTCAACCAGACAGGGGAACACTGAAGCTTTCTTT,CASSSTRQGNTEAFF
.,TRBV6-1,TRBJ2-3,.,TGTGCCAGCAGTGAATGGGGGCTATACACAGATACGCAGTATTTT,CASSEWGLYTDTQYF
.,TRBV4-3,TRBJ1-2,.,TGCGCCAGCAGCCAGGCTAAGTACTATGGCTACACCTTC,CASSQAKYYGYTF
.,TRBV10-2,TRBJ2-1,.,TGCGCCAGCAGCCTTCTAGGAAATGAGCAGTTCTTC,CASSLLGNEQFF
.,TRBV5-1,TRBJ2-7,.,TGCGCCAGCAGTGGGGAAACTAGGGCAAACTACGAGCAGTACTTC,CASSGETRANYEQYF
TRBD1,TRBV2,TRBJ1-2,once,TGTGCCAGCGCCGGACAGGCGTATGGCTACACCTTC,CASAGQAYGYTF
TRBD1,TRBV5-1,TRBJ1-1,.,TGCGCCAGCAGCCCGGACAGGGTGAACACTGAAGCTTTCTTT,CASSPDRVNTEAFF